The clone carrying this T cell receptor beta chain was picked up one time. After removal of 2 bases from V and 0 bases from J, the junction contained 6 bases not matched to a gene. The germline CDR1 and CDR2 sequences are GTSNPN and SVGIG (reference sequence). This CDR3 is built from 16 residues. The data stem from a study of blood T cell repertoires in COVID-19. Authors' analysis steps: Reference gene primer amplification gave nucleated cell count estimates. Libraries were prepared by immunoSEQ multiplex PCR; TCRdb keeps only in-frame clonotypes and omits some of them. The DNA gave D and trimming, while V, J and clone size come from that table. The sample carries hundreds of thousands of clones, roughly 86% recorded once.

The rearrangement links TRBV30 to TRBJ2-1; 8 bases line up with TRBD2. The sample was peripheral blood. This sequence originates from a woman aged 25 to 39 with acute or convalescent COVID-19. The CDR3 nucleotides read TGTGCCTGGAGTAAACGGGAGGGCCGCTCCTACAATGAGCAGTTCTTC. This sequence encodes CAWSKREGRSYNEQFF.